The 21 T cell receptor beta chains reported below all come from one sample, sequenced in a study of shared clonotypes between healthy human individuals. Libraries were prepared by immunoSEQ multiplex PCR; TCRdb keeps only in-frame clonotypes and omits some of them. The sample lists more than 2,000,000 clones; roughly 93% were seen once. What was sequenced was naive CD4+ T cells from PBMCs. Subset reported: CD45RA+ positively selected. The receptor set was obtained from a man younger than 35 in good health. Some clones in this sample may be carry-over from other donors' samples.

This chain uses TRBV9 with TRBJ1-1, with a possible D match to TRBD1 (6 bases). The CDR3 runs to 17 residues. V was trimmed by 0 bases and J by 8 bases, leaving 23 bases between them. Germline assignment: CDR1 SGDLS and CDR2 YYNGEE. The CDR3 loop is CASSVGLGGRDAHEAFF. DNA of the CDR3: TGTGCCAGCAGCGTAGGTTTGGGGGGGCGGGATGCCCACGAAGCTTTCTTT.

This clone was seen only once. The CDR3 reads CASRSQAILNTEAFF. CDR3 in DNA: TGTGCCAGCAGATCACAGGCGATCTTGAACACTGAAGCTTTCTTT. This chain joins TRBV2 and TRBJ1-1; tentative D call: TRBD1 (5 bases). Trimming removed 6 bases from V and 0 bases from J, with 14 bases in between. The CDR3 has 15 amino acids. Germline CDR1 and CDR2: SNHLY and FYNNEI.

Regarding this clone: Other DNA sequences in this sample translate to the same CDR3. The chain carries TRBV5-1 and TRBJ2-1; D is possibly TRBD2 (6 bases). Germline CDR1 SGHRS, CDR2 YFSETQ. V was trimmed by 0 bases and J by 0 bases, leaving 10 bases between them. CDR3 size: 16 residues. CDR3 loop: CASSLAAGSSYNEQFF. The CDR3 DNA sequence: TGCGCCAGCAGCTTGGCTGCGGGAAGCTCCTACAATGAGCAGTTCTTC.

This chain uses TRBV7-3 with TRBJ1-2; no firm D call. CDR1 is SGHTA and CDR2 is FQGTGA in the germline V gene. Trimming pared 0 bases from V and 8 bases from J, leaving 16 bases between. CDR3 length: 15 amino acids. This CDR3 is CASSLTAGAPPGYTF. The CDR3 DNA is TGTGCCAGCAGCTTAACAGCAGGAGCCCCTCCGGGCTACACCTTC.

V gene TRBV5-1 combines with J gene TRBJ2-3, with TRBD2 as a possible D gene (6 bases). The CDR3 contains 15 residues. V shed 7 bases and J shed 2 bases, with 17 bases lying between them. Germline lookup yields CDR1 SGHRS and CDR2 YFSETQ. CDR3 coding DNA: TGCGCCAGCGCCACCCGGGGGTATCACACAGATACGCAGTATTTT. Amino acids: CASATRGYHTDTQYF. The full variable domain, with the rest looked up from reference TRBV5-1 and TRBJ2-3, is KAGVTQTPRYLIKTRGQQVTLSCSPISGHRSVSWYQQTPGQGLQFLFEYFSETQRNKGNFPGRFSGRQFSNSRSEMNVSTLELGDSALYLCASATRGYHTDTQYFGPGTRLTVL.

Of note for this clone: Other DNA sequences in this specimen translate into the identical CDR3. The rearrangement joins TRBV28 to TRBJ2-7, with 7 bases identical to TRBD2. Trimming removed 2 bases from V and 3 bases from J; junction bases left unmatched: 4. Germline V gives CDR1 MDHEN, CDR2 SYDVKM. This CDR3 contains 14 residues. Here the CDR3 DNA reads TGTGCCAGCAGTTTAGCGGGAGTCCGCTACGAGCAGTACTTC. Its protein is CASSLAGVRYEQYF.

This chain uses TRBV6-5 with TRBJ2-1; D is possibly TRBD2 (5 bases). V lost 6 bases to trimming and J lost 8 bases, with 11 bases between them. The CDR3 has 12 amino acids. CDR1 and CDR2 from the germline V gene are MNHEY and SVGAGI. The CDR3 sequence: CASRDSSDEQFF. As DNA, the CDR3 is TGTGCCAGCAGGGACTCGTCGGATGAGCAGTTCTTC.

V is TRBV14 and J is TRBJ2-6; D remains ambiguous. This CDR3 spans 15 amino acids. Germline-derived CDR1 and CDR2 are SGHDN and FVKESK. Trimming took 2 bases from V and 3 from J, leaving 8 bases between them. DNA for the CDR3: TGTGCCAGCAGCCAATGGGGTGGTGGGGCCAACGTCCTGACTTTC. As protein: CASSQWGGGANVLTF.

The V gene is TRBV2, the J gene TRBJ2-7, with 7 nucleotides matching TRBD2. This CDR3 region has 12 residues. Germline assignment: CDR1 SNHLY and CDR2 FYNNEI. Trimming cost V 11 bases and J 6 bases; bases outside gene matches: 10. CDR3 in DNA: TGTGCCGGAAATGGGCGGGGGAGCGAGCAGTACTTC. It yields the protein CAGNGRGSEQYF.

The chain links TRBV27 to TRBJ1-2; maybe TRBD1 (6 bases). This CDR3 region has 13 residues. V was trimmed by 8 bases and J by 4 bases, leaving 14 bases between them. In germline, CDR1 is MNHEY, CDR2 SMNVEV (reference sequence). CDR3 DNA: TGTGCCAGCTCCCTGGACAGAAGCTATGGCTACACCTTC. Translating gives CASSLDRSYGYTF.

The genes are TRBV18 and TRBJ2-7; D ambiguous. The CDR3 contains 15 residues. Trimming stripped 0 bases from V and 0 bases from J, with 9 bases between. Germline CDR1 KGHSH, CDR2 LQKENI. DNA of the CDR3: TGTGCCAGCTCACCACCGATGACCACCTCCTACGAGCAGTACTTC. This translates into CASSPPMTTSYEQYF.

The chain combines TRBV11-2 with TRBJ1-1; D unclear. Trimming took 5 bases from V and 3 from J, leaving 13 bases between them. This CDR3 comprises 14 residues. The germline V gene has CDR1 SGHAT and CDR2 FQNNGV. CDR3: CASSVGVVYTEAFF. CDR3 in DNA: TGTGCCAGCAGCGTCGGCGTAGTTTACACTGAAGCTTTCTTT.

This CDR3 reads CASSQDPGSSAKAFF. For the CDR3, the DNA is TGCGCCAGCAGCCAAGATCCGGGGTCTTCAGCTAAAGCTTTCTTT. This chain connects TRBV4-3 to TRBJ1-1; no definite D call. CDR1 and CDR2 (germline): LGHNA, YSLEER. There are 15 residues in the CDR3. The V end lost 0 bases, the J end lost 9 bases, and 17 bases lay between the germline ends.

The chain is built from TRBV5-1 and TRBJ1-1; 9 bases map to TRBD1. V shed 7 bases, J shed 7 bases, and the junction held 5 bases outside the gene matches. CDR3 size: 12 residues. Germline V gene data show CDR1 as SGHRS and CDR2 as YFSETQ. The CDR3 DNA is TGCGCCAGCCGGGCGGGACAGGGTGAAGCTTTCTTT. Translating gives CASRAGQGEAFF. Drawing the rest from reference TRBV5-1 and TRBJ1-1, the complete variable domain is KAGVTQTPRYLIKTRGQQVTLSCSPISGHRSVSWYQQTPGQGLQFLFEYFSETQRNKGNFPGRFSGRQFSNSRSEMNVSTLELGDSALYLCASRAGQGEAFFGQGTRLTVV.

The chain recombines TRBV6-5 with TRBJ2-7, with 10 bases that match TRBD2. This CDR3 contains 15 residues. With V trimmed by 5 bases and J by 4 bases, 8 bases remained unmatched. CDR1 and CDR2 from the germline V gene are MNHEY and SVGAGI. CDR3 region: CASSPSGRASYEQYF. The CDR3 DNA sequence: TGTGCCAGCAGTCCAAGCGGGAGGGCATCTTACGAGCAGTACTTC.

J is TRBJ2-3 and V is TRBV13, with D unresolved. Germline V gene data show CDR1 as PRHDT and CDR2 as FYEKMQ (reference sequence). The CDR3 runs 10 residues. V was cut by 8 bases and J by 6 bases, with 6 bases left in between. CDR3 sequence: CASLADTQYF. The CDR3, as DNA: TGTGCCAGCCTGGCGGATACGCAGTATTTT.

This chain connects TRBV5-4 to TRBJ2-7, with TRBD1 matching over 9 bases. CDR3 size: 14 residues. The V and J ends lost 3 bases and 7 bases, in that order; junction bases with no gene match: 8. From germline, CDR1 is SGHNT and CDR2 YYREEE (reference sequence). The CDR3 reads CASSSRQGVGEQYF. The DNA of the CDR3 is TGTGCCAGCAGCTCTCGACAGGGGGTAGGAGAGCAGTACTTC.

The CDR3 loop reads CASSQTGNSNQPQHF. The CDR3 coding sequence is TGTGCCAGCAGTCAGACCGGCAATAGCAATCAGCCCCAGCATTTT. The rearrangement uses TRBV2 and TRBJ1-5; D gene ambiguous. This CDR3 contains 15 residues. The V gene's germline CDR1 is SNHLY and CDR2 FYNNEI. Between the trimmed V and J ends, which lost 5 bases and 0 bases, there was a span of 11 bases.

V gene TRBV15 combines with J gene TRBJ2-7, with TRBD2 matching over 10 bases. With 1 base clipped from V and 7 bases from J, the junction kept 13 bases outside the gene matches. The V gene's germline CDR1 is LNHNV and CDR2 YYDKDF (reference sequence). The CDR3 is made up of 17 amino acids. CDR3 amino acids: CATSRGAGGPKVGEQYF. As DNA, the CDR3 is TGTGCCACCAGCAGAGGAGCGGGAGGGCCGAAGGTGGGGGAGCAGTACTTC.

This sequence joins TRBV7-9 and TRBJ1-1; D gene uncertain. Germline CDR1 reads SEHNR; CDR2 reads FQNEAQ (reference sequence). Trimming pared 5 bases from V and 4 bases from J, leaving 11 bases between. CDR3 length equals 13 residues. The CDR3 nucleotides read TGTGCCAGCAGCCCCGACGGGGTCACTGAAGCTTTCTTT. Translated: CASSPDGVTEAFF.

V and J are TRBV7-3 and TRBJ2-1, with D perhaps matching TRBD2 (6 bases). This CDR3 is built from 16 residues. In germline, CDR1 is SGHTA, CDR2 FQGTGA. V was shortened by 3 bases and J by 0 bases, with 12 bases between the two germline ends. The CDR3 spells CASSFRERSSYNEQFF. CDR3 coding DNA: TGTGCCAGCAGCTTTCGGGAGAGGAGCTCCTACAATGAGCAGTTCTTC.